This T cell receptor beta chain was observed in a study of blood T cell repertoires in COVID-19. Study as a whole: The samples span acute and convalescent COVID-19 from the United States, Italy and Spain. PBMCs, B-cell-depleted T cells, or T cells were the source of the cDNA or gDNA that made up the material.

Germline CDR1 reads SEHNR; CDR2 reads FQNEAQ (reference sequence). This CDR3 has 13 residues. V shed 6 bases, J shed 4 bases, and the junction held 4 bases outside the gene matches. Per the original methods: Scientists estimated how many nucleated cells there were by amplifying reference gene primers. TCRdb's table, derived via immunoSEQ multiplex PCR, lists solely in-frame clones and lacks some. D and trimming were read from the DNA, whereas the V and J calls and clone size are those reported in that table. The sample shows tens of thousands of clones, 85% of them seen only once. The sequenced sample was peripheral blood. This sequence joins TRBV7-9 and TRBJ2-5, with 8 bases aligning to TRBD1. This TCR was recovered from an older man with acute or convalescent COVID-19. CDR3 nucleotide sequence: TGTGCCAGCAGTCCAGGGGGCAGAGAGACCCAGTACTTC. Its protein product is CASSPGGRETQYF. The variable domain in full, completed from reference TRBV7-9 and TRBJ2-5, reads DTGVSQNPRHKITKRGQNVTFRCDPISEHNRLYWYRQTLGQGPEFLTYFQNEAQLEKSRLLSDRFSAERPKGSFSTLEIQRTEQGDSAMYLCASSPGGRETQYFGPGTRLLVL.